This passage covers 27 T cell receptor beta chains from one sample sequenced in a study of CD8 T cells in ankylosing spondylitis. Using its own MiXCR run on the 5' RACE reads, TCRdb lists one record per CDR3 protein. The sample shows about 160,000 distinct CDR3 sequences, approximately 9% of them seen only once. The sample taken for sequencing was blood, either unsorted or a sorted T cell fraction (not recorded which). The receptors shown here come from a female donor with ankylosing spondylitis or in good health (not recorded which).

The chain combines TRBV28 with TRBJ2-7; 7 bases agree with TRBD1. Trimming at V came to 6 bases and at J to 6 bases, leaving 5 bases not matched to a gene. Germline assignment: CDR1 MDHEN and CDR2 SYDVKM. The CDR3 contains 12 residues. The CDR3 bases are TGTGCCAGCAGGCCGACAGGGAGCGAGCAGTACTTC. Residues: CASRPTGSEQYF. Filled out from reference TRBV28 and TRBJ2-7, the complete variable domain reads DVKVTQSSRYLVKRTGEKVFLECVQDMDHENMFWYRQDPGLGLRLIYFSYDVKMKEKGDIPEGYSVSREKKERFSLILESASTNQTSMYLCASRPTGSEQYFGPGTRLTVT.

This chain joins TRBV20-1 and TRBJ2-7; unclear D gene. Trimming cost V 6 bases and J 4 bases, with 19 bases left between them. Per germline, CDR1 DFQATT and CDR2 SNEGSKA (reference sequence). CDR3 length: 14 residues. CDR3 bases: TGCAGTGCCGCCGAGACTTCGTCTTTATACGAGCAGTACTTC. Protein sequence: CSAAETSSLYEQYF.

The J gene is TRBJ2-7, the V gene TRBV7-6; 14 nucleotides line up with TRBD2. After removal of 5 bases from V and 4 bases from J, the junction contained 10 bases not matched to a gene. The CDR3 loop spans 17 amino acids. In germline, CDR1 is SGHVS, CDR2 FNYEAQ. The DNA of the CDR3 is TGTGCCAGCAGCCCCCACCTGGGACTAGCGGGAGTTTACGAGCAGTACTTC. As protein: CASSPHLGLAGVYEQYF.

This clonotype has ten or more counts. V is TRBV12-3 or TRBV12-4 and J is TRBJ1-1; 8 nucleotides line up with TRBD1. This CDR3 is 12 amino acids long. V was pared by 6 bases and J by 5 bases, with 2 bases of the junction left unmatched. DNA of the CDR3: TGTGCCAGCAGCACAGGGGGGACTGAAGCTTTCTTT. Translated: CASSTGGTEAFF.

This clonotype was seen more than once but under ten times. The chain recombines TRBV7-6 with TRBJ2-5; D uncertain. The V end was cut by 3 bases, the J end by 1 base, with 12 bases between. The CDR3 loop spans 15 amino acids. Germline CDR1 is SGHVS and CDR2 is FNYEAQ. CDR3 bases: TGTGCCAGCAGCTTGACCCCCATTACCCAAGAGACCCAGTACTTC. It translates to CASSLTPITQETQYF.

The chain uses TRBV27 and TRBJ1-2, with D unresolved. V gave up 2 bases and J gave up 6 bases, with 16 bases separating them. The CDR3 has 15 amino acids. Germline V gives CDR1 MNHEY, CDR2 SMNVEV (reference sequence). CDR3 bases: TGTGCCAGCAGTTTAATTCCCCTCGGGTCACATGGCTACACCTTC. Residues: CASSLIPLGSHGYTF.

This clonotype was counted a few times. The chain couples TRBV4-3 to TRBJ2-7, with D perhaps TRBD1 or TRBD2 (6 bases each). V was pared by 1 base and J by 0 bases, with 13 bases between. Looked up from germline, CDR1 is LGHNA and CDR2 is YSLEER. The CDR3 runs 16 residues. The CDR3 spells CASSQVASGASYEQYF. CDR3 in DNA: TGCGCCAGCAGCCAAGTTGCCTCGGGGGCCTCCTACGAGCAGTACTTC.

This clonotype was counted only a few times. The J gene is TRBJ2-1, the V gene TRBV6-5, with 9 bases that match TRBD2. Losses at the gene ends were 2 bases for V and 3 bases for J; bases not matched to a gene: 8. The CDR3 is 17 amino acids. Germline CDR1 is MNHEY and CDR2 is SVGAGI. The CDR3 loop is CASSYLARLADYNEQFF. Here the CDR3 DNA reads TGTGCCAGCAGTTACCTCGCTAGACTAGCGGACTACAATGAGCAGTTCTTC.

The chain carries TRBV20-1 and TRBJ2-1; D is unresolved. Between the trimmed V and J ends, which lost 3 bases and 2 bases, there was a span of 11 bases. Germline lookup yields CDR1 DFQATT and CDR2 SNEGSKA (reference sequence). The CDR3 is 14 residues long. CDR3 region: CSARYASPYNEQFF. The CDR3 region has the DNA TGCAGTGCTAGGTACGCGAGCCCCTACAATGAGCAGTTCTTC.

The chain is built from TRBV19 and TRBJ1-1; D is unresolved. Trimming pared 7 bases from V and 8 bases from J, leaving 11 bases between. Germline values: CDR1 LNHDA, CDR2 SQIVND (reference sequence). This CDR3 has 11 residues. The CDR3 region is CASKSEREAFF. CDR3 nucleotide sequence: TGTGCCAGTAAGTCCGAACGAGAAGCTTTCTTT.

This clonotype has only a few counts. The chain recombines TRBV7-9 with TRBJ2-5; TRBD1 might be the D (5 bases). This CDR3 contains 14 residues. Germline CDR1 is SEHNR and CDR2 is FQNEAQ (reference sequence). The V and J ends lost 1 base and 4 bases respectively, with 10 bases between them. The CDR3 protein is CASSLGGAPETQYF. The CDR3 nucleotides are TGTGCCAGCAGCTTAGGGGGCGCCCCAGAGACCCAGTACTTC.

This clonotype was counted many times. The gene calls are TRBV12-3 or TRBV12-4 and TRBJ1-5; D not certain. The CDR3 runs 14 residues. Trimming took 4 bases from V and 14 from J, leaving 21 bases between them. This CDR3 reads CASSSYPGRHEEHF. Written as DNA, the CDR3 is TGTGCCAGCAGTTCCTACCCTGGGCGCCATGAGGAGCATTTT.

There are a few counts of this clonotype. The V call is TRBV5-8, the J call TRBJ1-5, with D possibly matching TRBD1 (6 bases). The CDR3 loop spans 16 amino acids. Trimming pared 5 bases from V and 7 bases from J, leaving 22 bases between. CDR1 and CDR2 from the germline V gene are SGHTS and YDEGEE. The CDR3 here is CASRTGPNFGWQPQHF. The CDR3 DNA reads TGTGCCAGCAGGACAGGCCCTAACTTCGGGTGGCAGCCCCAGCATTTT.

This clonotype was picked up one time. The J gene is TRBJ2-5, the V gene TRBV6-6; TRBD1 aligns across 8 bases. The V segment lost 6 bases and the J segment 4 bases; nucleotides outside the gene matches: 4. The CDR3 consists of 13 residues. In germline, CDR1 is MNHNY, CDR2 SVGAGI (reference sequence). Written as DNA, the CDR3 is TGTGCCAGCAGCTCCAGGGGGCGAGAGACCCAGTACTTC. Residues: CASSSRGRETQYF.

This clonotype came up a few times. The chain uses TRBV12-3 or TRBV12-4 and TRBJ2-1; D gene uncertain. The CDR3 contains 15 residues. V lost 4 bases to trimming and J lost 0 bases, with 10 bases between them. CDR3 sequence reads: CASSYPAGSYNEQFF. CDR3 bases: TGTGCCAGCAGTTATCCGGCTGGCTCCTACAATGAGCAGTTCTTC.

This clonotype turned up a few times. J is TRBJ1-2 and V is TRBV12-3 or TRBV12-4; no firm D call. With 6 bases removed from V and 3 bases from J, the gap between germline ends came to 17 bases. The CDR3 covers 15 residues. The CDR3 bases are TGTGCCAGCAGCCCGGGAGCTCCGAGCTACTATGGCTACACCTTC. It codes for CASSPGAPSYYGYTF.

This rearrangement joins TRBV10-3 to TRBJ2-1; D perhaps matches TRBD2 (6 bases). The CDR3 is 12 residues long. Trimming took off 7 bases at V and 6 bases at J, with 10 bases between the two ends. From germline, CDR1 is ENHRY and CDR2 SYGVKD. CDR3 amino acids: CAIMAAGNEQFF. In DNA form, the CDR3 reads TGTGCCATCATGGCAGCGGGCAATGAGCAGTTCTTC.

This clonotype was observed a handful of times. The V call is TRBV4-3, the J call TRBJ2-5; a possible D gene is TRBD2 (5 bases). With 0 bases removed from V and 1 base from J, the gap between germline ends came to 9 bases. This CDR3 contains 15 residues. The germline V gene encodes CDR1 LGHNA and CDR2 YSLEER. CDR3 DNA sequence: TGCGCCAGCAGCCAAGATTCTGGACTCCAAGAGACCCAGTACTTC. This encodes CASSQDSGLQETQYF.

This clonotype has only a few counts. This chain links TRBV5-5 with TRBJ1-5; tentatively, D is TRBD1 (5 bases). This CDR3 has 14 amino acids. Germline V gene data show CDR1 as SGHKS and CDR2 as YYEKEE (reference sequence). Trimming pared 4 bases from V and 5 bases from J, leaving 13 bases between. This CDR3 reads CASSLYAGDQPQHF. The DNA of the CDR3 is TGTGCCAGCAGCCTATACGCGGGGGATCAGCCCCAGCATTTT.

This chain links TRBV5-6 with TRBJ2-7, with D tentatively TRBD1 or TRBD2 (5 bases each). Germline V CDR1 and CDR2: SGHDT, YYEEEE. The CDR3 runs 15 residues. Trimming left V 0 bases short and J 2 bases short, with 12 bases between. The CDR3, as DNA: TGTGCCAGCAGCTTGGAGATCTCGGGGCCCTACGAGCAGTACTTC. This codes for CASSLEISGPYEQYF.

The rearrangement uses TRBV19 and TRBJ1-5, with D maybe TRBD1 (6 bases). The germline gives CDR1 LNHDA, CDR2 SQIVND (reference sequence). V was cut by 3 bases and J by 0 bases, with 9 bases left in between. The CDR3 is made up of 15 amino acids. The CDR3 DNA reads TGTGCCAGTAGTATGAGGGGGAGTAGCAATCAGCCCCAGCATTTT. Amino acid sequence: CASSMRGSSNQPQHF.

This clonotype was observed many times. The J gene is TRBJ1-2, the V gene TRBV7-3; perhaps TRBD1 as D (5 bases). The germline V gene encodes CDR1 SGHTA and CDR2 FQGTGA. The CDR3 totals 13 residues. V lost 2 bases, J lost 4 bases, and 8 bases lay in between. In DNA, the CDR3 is TGTGCCAGCAGCTTAGACGGGGGCTATGGCTACACCTTC. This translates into CASSLDGGYGYTF.

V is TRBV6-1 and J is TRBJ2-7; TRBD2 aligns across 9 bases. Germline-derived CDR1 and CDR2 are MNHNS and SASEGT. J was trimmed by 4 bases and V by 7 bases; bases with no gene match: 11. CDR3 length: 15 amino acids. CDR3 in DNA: TGTGCCAGCACTCCCAGTAGCGGGAGTGGATACGAGCAGTACTTC. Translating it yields CASTPSSGSGYEQYF.

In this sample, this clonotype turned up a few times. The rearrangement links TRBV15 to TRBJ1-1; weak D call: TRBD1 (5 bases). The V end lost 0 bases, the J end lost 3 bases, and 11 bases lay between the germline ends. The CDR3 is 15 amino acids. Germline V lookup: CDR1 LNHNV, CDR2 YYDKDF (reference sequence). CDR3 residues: CATSRDHVGDTEAFF. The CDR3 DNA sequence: TGTGCCACCAGCAGAGATCACGTGGGGGACACTGAAGCTTTCTTT.

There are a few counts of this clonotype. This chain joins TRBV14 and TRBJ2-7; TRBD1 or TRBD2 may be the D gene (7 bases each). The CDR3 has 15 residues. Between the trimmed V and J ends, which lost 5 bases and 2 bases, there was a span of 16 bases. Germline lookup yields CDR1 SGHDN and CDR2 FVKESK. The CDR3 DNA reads TGTGCCAGCAGCTCCCCAGGGGGAGGGACCTACGAGCAGTACTTC. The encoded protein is CASSSPGGGTYEQYF.

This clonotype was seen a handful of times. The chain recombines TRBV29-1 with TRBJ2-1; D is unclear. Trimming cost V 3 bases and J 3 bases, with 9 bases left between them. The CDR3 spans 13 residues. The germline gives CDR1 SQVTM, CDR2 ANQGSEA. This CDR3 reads CSVDFSIYNEQFF. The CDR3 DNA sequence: TGCAGCGTTGATTTTAGCATCTACAATGAGCAGTTCTTC.

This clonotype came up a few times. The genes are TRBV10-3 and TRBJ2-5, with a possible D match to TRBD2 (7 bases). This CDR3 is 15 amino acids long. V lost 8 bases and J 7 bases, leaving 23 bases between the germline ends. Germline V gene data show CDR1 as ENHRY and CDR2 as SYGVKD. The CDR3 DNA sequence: TGTGCCATCGGGGGGGGGGCAGACGCTCGTCGGACCCAGTACTTC. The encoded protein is CAIGGGADARRTQYF.